This T cell receptor (beta chain) was recovered during a study of blood T cell repertoires in COVID-19. In the study overall: PBMCs, B-cell-depleted T cells, or T cells were the source of the cDNA or gDNA that made up the material.

The CDR3 is 15 residues long. Germline V gene data show CDR1 as SGHTA and CDR2 as FQGNSA. V lost 3 bases to trimming and J lost 7 bases; unmatched junction nucleotides: 11. Original handling: Estimates of nucleated cell counts were drawn from the amplification of reference gene primers. The table came from immunoSEQ multiplex PCR; TCRdb's copy has only in-frame clones and leaves some out. That table supplies the V and J calls and clone size; D and trimming were determined from the DNA. The table shows approximately 53,000 clones, with 90% occurring only once. The chain is built from TRBV7-2 and TRBJ1-1, with 7 bases matching TRBD1. The TCR was taken from a woman over 75 with acute or convalescent COVID-19. The sequencing sample was made of peripheral blood. The CDR3 region has the DNA TGTGCCAGCAGCTTCCAGACAGGGTATAACGTTGAAGCTTTCTTT. Its translation is CASSFQTGYNVEAFF.